Listed below are T cell receptor beta chains from one sample, sequenced in a study of Ad26.COV2.S vaccination and SARS-CoV-2 variants. Repertoires were generated with immunoSEQ multiplex PCR, while TCRdb's copy carries only in-frame clones and drops some. The table includes about 320,000 clones, about 86% detected once. The specimen was peripheral blood, collected in a trial of Ad26.COV2.S vaccine versus placebo. Source of these receptors: a person between 18 and 65 years old who received the Ad26.COV2.S COVID-19 vaccine or a placebo. The CDR3 runs from the conserved cysteine through the conserved F or W. The D gene is left open where the match is weak. Clone size is not always given. Where it is, it says once, few, many or a class for expanded clones.

size	D	J	V	CDR3	DNA
once	TRBD1	TRBJ1-2	TRBV9	CASSGRQGAQPPWGYTF	TGTGCCAGCAGCGGGAGACAGGGGGCTCAACCCCCTTGGGGCTACACCTTC
few	NA	TRBJ1-6	TRBV2	CATREERSPLHF	TGTGCCACCAGAGAGGAGCGGTCACCCCTCCACTTT
NA	NA	TRBJ2-1	TRBV18	CASSPLGDSLGEQFF	TGTGCCAGCTCACCACTTGGGGACTCCCTCGGGGAGCAGTTCTTC
NA	TRBD1	TRBJ1-1	TRBV3-1/TRBV3-2	CASSQGRTGRNTEAFF	TGTGCCAGCAGCCAAGGACGGACAGGGAGAAACACTGAAGCTTTCTTT
NA	TRBD1	TRBJ2-7	TRBV7-8	CASSRPGQGRNEQYF	TGTGCCAGCAGCCGACCGGGACAGGGGAGGAACGAGCAGTACTTC
NA	NA	TRBJ1-1	TRBV6-6	CASSPPLRLLNTEAFF	TGTGCCAGCAGCCCCCCGTTGCGCCTTTTGAACACTGAAGCTTTCTTT
NA	TRBD1	TRBJ2-7	TRBV19	CASSVEQGASYEQYF	TGTGCCAGTAGTGTAGAACAGGGGGCCTCCTACGAGCAGTACTTC
NA	NA	TRBJ1-5	TRBV2	CASRGPNQPQHF	TGTGCCAGCAGGGGGCCCAATCAGCCCCAGCATTTT
NA	TRBD1	TRBJ2-7	TRBV11-2	CASSLSRDRAYEQYF	TGTGCCAGCAGCTTAAGCCGGGACAGGGCTTACGAGCAGTACTTC
NA	NA	TRBJ1-2	TRBV7-2	CASSIATGNYGYTF	TGTGCCAGCAGCATAGCGACGGGAAACTATGGCTACACCTTC
once	NA	TRBJ2-1	TRBV6-6	CASSPSNRISYNEQFF	TGTGCCAGCAGTCCCTCCAACAGGATCTCCTACAATGAGCAGTTCTTC
NA	TRBD1	TRBJ2-2	TRBV9	CASSVDHWRWDRGPGELFF	TGTGCCAGCAGCGTAGATCATTGGCGATGGGACAGGGGACCGGGGGAGCTGTTTTTT
NA	TRBD1	TRBJ1-2	TRBV6-2/TRBV6-3	CASSYRGQGKYGYTF	TGTGCCAGCAGTTACCGCGGACAGGGGAAATATGGCTACACCTTC
NA	TRBD1	TRBJ1-6	TRBV10-3	CAIRAGTAGFGSYNSPLHF	TGTGCCATCAGGGCCGGGACAGCGGGCTTCGGCTCCTATAATTCACCCCTCCACTTT
NA	NA	TRBJ1-2	TRBV5-1	CASSLAGGQSHGYTF	TGCGCCAGCAGCTTGGCCGGGGGTCAGTCCCATGGCTACACCTTC
NA	TRBD2	TRBJ2-5	TRBV3-1/TRBV3-2	CASSPRRTSGGKETQYF	TGTGCCAGCAGCCCGCGTAGGACTAGCGGGGGGAAAGAGACCCAGTACTTC